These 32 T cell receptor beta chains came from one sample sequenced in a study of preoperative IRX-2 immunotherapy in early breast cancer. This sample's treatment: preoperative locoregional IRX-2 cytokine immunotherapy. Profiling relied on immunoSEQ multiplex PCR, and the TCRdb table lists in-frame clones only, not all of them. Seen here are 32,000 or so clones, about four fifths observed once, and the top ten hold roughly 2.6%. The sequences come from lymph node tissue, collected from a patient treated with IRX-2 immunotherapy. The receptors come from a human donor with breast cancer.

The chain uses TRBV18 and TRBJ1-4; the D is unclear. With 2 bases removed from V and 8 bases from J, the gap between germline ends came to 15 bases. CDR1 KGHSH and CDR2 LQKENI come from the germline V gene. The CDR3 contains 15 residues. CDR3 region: CASSPIARPREKLFF. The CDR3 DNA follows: TGTGCCAGCTCACCAATCGCTCGACCGAGGGAAAAACTGTTTTTT.

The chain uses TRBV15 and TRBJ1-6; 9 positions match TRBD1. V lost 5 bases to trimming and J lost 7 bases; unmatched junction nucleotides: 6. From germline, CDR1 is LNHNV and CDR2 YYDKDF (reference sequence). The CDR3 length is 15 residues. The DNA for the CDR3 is TGTGCCACCAGCGGACTTGACAGGGGGAATTCACCCCTCCACTTT. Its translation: CATSGLDRGNSPLHF. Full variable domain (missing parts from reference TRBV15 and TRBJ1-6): DAMVIQNPRYQVTQFGKPVTLSCSQTLNHNVMYWYQQKSSQAPKLLFHYYDKDFNNEADTPDNFQSRRPNTSFCFLDIRSPGLGDTAMYLCATSGLDRGNSPLHFGNGTRLTVT.

The CDR3 region has the DNA TGTGCCAGCATTTCCCCATTGAACACTGAAGCTTTCTTT. Amino acids: CASISPLNTEAFF. V is TRBV6-8 and J is TRBJ1-1; no firm D call. V was trimmed by 7 bases and J by 0 bases, leaving 9 bases between them. Germline CDR1 MNHGY, CDR2 SAAAGT. CDR3 length equals 13 residues.

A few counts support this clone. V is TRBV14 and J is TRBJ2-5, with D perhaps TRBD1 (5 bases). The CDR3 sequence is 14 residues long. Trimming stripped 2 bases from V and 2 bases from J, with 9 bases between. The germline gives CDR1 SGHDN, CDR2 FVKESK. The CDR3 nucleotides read TGTGCCAGCAGCCAACTACAGGTACAAGAGACCCAGTACTTC. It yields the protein CASSQLQVQETQYF.

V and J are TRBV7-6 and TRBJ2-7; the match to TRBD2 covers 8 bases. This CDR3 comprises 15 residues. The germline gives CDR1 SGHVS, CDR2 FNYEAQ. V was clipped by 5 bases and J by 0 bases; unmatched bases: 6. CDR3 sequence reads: CASSPRREGSYEQYF. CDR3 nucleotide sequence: TGTGCCAGCAGCCCGCGACGGGAGGGCTCCTACGAGCAGTACTTC.

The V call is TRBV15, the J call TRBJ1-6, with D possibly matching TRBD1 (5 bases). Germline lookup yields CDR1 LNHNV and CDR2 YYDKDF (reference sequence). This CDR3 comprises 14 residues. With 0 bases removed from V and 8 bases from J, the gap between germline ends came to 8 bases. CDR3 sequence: CATSRDGGDSPLHF. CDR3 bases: TGTGCCACCAGCAGAGATGGGGGGGATTCACCCCTCCACTTT.

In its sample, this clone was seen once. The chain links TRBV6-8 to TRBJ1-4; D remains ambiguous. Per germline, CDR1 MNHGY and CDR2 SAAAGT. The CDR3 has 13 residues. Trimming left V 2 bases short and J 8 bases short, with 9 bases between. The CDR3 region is CASSYGLREKLFF. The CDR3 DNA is TGTGCCAGCAGTTACGGCCTTAGGGAAAAACTGTTTTTT.

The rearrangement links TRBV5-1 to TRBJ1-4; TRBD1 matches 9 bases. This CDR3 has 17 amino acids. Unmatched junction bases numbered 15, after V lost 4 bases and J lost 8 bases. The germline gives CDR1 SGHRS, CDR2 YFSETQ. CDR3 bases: TGCGCCAGCAGCCAAGACCTTGATACAGGGGGCCCCGAAAAACTGTTTTTT. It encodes CASSQDLDTGGPEKLFF.

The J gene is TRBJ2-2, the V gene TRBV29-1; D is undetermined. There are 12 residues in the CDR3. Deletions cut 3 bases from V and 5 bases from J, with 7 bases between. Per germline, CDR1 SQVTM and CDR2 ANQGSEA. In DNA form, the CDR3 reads TGCAGCGTTGAGGGTGTTACCGGGGAGCTGTTTTTT. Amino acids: CSVEGVTGELFF.

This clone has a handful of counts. CDR3 sequence reads: CASSRETGGTGANVLTF. In nucleotides, the CDR3 is TGCGCCAGCAGCCGAGAAACAGGGGGTACTGGGGCCAACGTCCTGACTTTC. This chain links TRBV23-1 with TRBJ2-6; 8 positions agree with TRBD1. TRBV23-1 belongs to the ORF category, with a function that is uncertain. V gave up 6 bases and J gave up 2 bases; unmatched junction bases: 9. CDR3 length equals 17 residues.

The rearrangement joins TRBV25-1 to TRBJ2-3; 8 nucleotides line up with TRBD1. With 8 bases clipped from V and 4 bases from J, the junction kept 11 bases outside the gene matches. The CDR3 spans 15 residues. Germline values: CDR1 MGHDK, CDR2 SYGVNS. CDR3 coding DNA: TGTGCCAGCTCCCGACAGGGGAGTGTACCAGATACGCAGTATTTT. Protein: CASSRQGSVPDTQYF.

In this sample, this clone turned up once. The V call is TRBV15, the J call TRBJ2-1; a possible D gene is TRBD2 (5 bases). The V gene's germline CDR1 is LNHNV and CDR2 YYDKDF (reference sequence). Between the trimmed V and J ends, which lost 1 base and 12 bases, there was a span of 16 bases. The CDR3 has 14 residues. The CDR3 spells CATSRANLGVRQFF. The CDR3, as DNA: TGTGCCACCAGCAGAGCCAACCTCGGGGTACGGCAGTTCTTC.

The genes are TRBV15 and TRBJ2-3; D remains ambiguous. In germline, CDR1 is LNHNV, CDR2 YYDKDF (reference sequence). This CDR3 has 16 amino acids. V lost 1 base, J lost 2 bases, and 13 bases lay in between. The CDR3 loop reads CATSRVGTFLTDTQYF. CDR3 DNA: TGTGCCACCAGCAGAGTTGGCACTTTCCTCACAGATACGCAGTATTTT.

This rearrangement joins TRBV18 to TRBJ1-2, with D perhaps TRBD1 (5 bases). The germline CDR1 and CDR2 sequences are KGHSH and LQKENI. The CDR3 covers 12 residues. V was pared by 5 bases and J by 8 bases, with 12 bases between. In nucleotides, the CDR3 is TGTGCCAGCTCAATGGGGGAAGTCGGCTACACCTTC. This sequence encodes CASSMGEVGYTF.

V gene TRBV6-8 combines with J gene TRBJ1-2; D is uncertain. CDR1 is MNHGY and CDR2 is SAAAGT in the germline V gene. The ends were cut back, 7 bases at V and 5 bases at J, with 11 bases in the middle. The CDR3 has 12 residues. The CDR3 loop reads CASNPRRYGYTF. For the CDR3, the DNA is TGTGCCAGCAACCCCAGGAGGTATGGCTACACCTTC.

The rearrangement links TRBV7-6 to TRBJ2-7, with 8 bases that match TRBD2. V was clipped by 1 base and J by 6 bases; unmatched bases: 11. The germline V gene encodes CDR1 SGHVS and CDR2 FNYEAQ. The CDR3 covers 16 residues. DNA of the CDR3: TGTGCCAGCAGCTTAGGGACGGCGGGAGGACTTCGCGAGCAGTACTTC. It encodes CASSLGTAGGLREQYF. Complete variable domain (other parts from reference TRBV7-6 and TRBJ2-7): GAGVSQSPRYKVTKRGQDVALRCDPISGHVSLYWYRQALGQGPEFLTYFNYEAQQDKSGLPNDRFSAERPEGSISTLTIQRTEQRDSAMYRCASSLGTAGGLREQYFGPGTRLTVT.

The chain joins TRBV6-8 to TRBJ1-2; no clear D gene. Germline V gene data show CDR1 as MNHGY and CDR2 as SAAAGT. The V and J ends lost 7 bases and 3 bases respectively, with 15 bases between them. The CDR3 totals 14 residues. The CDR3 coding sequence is TGTGCCAGCATCCAGGCCGGGGTATACTATGGCTACACCTTC. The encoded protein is CASIQAGVYYGYTF.

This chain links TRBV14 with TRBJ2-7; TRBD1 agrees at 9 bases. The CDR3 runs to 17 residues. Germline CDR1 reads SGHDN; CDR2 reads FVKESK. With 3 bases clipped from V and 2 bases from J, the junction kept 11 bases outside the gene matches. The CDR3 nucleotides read TGTGCCAGCAGCCATAAGATGCGGGACAGGGCCACCTACGAGCAGTACTTC. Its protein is CASSHKMRDRATYEQYF. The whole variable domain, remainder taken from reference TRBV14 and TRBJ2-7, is EAGVTQFPSHSVIEKGQTVTLRCDPISGHDNLYWYRRVMGKEIKFLLHFVKESKQDESGMPNNRFLAERTGGTYSTLKVQPAELEDSGVYFCASSHKMRDRATYEQYFGPGTRLTVT.

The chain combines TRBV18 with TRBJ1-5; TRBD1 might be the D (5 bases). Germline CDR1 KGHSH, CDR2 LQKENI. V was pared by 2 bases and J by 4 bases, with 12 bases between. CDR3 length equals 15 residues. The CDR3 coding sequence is TGTGCCAGCTCACCATTCACAGGAAGAAATCAGCCCCAGCATTTT. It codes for CASSPFTGRNQPQHF.

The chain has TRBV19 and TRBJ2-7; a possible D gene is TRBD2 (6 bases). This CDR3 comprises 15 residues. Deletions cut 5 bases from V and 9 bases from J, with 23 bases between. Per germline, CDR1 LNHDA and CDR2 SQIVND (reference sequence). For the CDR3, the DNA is TGTGCCAGTAGTGCCACTGCGGGGCTAGTGGTGGGGCAGTACTTC. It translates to CASSATAGLVVGQYF.

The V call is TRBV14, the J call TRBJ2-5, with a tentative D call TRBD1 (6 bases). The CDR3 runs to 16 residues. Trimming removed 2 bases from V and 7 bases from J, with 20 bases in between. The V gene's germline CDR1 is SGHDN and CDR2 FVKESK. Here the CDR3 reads CASSQKAQAPRGTQYF. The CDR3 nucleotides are TGTGCCAGCAGCCAAAAAGCTCAGGCGCCCAGGGGGACCCAGTACTTC. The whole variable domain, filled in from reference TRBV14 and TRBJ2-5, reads EAGVTQFPSHSVIEKGQTVTLRCDPISGHDNLYWYRRVMGKEIKFLLHFVKESKQDESGMPNNRFLAERTGGTYSTLKVQPAELEDSGVYFCASSQKAQAPRGTQYFGPGTRLLVL.

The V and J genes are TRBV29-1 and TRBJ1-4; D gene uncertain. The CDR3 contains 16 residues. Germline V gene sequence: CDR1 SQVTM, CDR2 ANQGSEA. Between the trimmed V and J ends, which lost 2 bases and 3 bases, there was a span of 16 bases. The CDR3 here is CSVELPAGGANEKLFF. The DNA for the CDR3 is TGCAGCGTTGAACTACCGGCGGGCGGAGCTAATGAAAAACTGTTTTTT.

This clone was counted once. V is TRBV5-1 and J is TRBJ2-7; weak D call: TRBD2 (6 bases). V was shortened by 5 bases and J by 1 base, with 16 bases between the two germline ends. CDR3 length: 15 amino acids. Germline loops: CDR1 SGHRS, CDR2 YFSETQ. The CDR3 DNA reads TGCGCCAGCAGACTCAGGCTAGCGCTGTCCTACGAGCAGTACTTC. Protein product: CASRLRLALSYEQYF.

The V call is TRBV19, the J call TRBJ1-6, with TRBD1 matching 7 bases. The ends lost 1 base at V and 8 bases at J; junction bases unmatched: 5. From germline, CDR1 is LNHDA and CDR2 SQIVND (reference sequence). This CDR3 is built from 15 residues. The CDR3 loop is CASSIGGGGYSPLHF. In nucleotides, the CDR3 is TGTGCCAGTAGTATAGGAGGAGGGGGCTATTCACCCCTCCACTTT.

The CDR3 is CASSTQGASNEQFF. DNA of the CDR3: TGCGCCAGCAGCACACAGGGGGCGTCGAATGAGCAGTTCTTC. The rearrangement links TRBV5-1 to TRBJ2-1, with 9 bases that match TRBD1. Unmatched junction bases numbered 6, after V lost 4 bases and J lost 7 bases. Germline V gene data show CDR1 as SGHRS and CDR2 as YFSETQ. The CDR3 sequence is 14 residues long.

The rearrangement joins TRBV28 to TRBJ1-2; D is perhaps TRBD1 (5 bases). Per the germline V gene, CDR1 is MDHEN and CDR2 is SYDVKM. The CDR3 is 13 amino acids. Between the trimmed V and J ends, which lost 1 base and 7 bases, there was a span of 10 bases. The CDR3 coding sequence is TGTGCCAGCAGTTTATTCCAGGGTCCTGGCTACACCTTC. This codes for CASSLFQGPGYTF.

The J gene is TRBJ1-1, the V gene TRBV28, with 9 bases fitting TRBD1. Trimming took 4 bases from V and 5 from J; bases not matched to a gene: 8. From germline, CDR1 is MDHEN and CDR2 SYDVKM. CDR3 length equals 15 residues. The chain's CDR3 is CASSSPGQGMTEAFF. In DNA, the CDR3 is TGTGCCAGCAGTTCCCCGGGACAGGGTATGACTGAAGCTTTCTTT.

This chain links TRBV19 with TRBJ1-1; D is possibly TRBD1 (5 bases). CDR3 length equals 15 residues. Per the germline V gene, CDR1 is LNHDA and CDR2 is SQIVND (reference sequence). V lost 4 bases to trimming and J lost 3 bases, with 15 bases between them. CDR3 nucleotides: TGTGCCAGTAGTAGGCGCGGGGCGATGGACACTGAAGCTTTCTTT. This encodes CASSRRGAMDTEAFF. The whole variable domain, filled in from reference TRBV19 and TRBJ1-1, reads DGGITQSPKYLFRKEGQNVTLSCEQNLNHDAMYWYRQDPGQGLRLIYYSQIVNDFQKGDIAEGYSVSREKKESFPLTVTSAQKNPTAFYLCASSRRGAMDTEAFFGQGTRLTVV.

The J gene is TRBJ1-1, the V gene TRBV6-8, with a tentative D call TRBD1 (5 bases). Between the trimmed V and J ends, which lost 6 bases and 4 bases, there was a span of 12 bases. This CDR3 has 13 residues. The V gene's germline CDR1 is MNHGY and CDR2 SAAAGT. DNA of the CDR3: TGTGCCAGCAGGCCCAGGGAGGGCACTGAAGCTTTCTTT. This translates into CASRPREGTEAFF.

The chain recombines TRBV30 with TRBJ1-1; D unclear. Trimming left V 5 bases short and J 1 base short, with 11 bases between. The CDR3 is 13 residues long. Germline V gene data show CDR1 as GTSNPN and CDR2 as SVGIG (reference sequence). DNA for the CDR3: TGTGCCTGGGAATCATTAGCGAACACTGAAGCTTTCTTT. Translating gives CAWESLANTEAFF.

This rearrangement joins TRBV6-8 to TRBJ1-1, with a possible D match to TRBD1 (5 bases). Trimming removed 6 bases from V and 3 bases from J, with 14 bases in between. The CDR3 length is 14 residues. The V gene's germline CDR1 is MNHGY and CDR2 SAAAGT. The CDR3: CASRDSPRDTEAFF. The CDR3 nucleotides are TGTGCCAGCAGAGACAGCCCGAGGGACACTGAAGCTTTCTTT.

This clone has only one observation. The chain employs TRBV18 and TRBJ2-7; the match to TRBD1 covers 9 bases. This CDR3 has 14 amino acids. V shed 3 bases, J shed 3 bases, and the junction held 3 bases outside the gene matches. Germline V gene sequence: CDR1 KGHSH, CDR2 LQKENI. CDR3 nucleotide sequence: TGTGCCAGCTCACCGCCGGGACAGGGCTACGAGCAGTACTTC. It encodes CASSPPGQGYEQYF.